This T cell receptor (beta chain) was sequenced during a study of cytomegalovirus exposure and HLA in healthy donors. Study-wide results and limits: In a later analysis, the majority of CMV-associated beta chains seemingly showed HLA restriction.

The PCR ran on 60 Vbeta and 13 Jbeta primers. Here immunoSEQ multiplex PCR was the method, and the copy in TCRdb shows in-frame clones only, minus some. The sample yields more than 80,000 clones, approximately 84% seen once. Notes on this clone: The antigen remains unidentified.

Deletions cut 8 bases from V and 1 base from J, with 14 bases between. Germline lookup yields CDR1 MDHEN and CDR2 SYDVKM. The CDR3 sequence is 14 residues long. The chain carries TRBV28 and TRBJ1-1; D unresolved. This clonotype originated in a girl under 10 years old in good health and CMV-seropositive. Material for sequencing was PBMCs. The CDR3 spells CASREEVKNTEAFF. CDR3 nucleotide sequence: TGTGCCAGCCGAGAGGAGGTAAAGAACACTGAAGCTTTCTTT.